This TCR beta chain was obtained from a study of post-analysis software for immune sequencing data. Unique molecular identifiers tagged the TCR beta cDNA libraries. cDNA molecules numbering some 500,000 came from approximately 1 to 10 million T cells. TCRdb reanalysed the PCR reads using MiXCR and keeps one entry per CDR3 protein. The table records approximately 440,000 distinct CDR3 sequences, around 40% of them present only once. A few counts support this clonotype. Its antigen is not identified. From germline, CDR1 is MNHEY and CDR2 SVGEGT. V lost 6 bases and J 5 bases, leaving 7 bases between the germline ends. The CDR3 runs to 11 residues. General study results and limits: Samples prepared in the same batch strongly co-clustered by F measure. Higher frequency in patients than in controls was seen for a handful of TRBV segments, with TRBV5-6, TRBV5-1 and TRBV20-1 among them.

J is TRBJ1-2 and V is TRBV6-2 or TRBV6-3, with D unresolved. The TCR comes from a girl aged 5-17 years with multiple sclerosis. The sequencing input was blood. The CDR3 DNA reads as TGTGCCAGCAGCCAGGTATATGGCTACACCTTC. It is translated as CASSQVYGYTF.